This note documents a single T cell receptor (beta chain) sequence. Its antigen remains unidentified. This specimen comes from a study of cytomegalovirus exposure and HLA in healthy donors. The CDR3 runs to 18 residues. Germline V gene sequence: CDR1 MDHEN, CDR2 SYDVKM. Trimming removed 0 bases from V and 3 bases from J, with 20 bases in between. The PCR contained 60 Vbeta and 13 Jbeta primers. The repertoire was sequenced with immunoSEQ multiplex PCR; TCRdb's copy has only in-frame clones and lacks some. This sample has roughly 72,000 clones, with roughly 80% found just once. General study points: More clonal expansion characterized HLA-associated TCR beta chains than equally common others in a later analysis. For TCR beta chains, V- and J-gene trimming was later linked to a missense DCLRE1C variant.

The chain employs TRBV28 and TRBJ1-1; D gene unclear. Sequenced material: PBMCs. The TCR sequence derives from a woman aged 40 to 50 in good health and CMV-seropositive. The CDR3 loop is CASSLWALVGARDTEAFF. Written as DNA, the CDR3 is TGTGCCAGCAGTTTATGGGCCCTAGTTGGCGCCCGGGACACTGAAGCTTTCTTT.